A single T cell receptor beta chain is shown here with its context. Measured with immunoSEQ multiplex PCR; TCRdb has only the in-frame clones, and not every one. The repertoire holds about 190,000 clones, with about four fifths as singletons. Germline-derived CDR1 and CDR2 are SEHNR and FQNEAQ (reference sequence). V was clipped by 6 bases and J by 5 bases, with 14 bases between them. The CDR3 sequence is 14 residues long. The source of the sample is a study of blood T cell repertoires in COVID-19. The rearrangement joins TRBV7-9 to TRBJ2-1; D unclear. This clonotype was sampled from a woman in her thirties or forties with acute or convalescent COVID-19. Sequencing was done on a sample of peripheral blood. The CDR3 bases are TGTGCCAGCAGTTCAGCCGGGTCGAACAATGAGCAGTTCTTC. Protein sequence: CASSSAGSNNEQFF.